This T cell receptor (beta chain) is drawn from a study of cytomegalovirus exposure and HLA in healthy donors. The PCR was carried out with 60 Vbeta primers and 13 Jbeta primers. This table comes from immunoSEQ multiplex PCR, and its TCRdb copy is limited to in-frame clones, with some not included. The sample has around 140,000 clones, about 86% seen once; the top ten hold more than 4.5%. Sequencing was done on a sample of PBMCs. The sequence was obtained from a woman younger than 45 in good health and CMV-seronegative.

This chain's CDR3 is CASSRLAGGIEMTDTQYF. The CDR3 coding sequence is TGTGCCAGTAGTAGACTAGCGGGAGGGATCGAGATGACAGATACGCAGTATTTT. V usage is TRBV19 and J usage is TRBJ2-3; 14 bases align to TRBD2. This CDR3 has 18 amino acids. Germline V gene lookup returns CDR1 LNHDA and CDR2 SQIVND (reference sequence). V was clipped by 4 bases and J by 3 bases; unmatched bases: 9. The entire variable domain, with the rest obtained from reference TRBV19 and TRBJ2-3, is as follows: DGGITQSPKYLFRKEGQNVTLSCEQNLNHDAMYWYRQDPGQGLRLIYYSQIVNDFQKGDIAEGYSVSREKKESFPLTVTSAQKNPTAFYLCASSRLAGGIEMTDTQYFGPGTRLTVL.